This T cell receptor (beta chain) was observed in a study of neurological immune-mediated disorders. Study-wide findings and caveats: Healthy controls had more TCR clonal expansion than multiple sclerosis, which showed the least, whereas HTLV-1-associated myelopathy showed the most.

The sample holds many counts of this clonotype. Its antigen remains unknown. V was clipped by 0 bases and J by 6 bases, with 7 bases between them. The CDR3 is made up of 12 amino acids. Germline CDR1 is SGHRS and CDR2 is YFSETQ. A single record per CDR3 protein comes from TCRdb applying MiXCR to the 5' RACE reads. Counted here are roughly 55,000 distinct CDR3 sequences, around a sixth occurring once; the ten biggest clones make up under 4.5%. Source material was 2 million unsorted PBMCs, stored at -80 °C in RNAlater. The chain links TRBV5-1 to TRBJ2-7; D possibly corresponds to TRBD2 (5 bases). Source material: PBMCs. This clonotype was sampled from a man in his 60s in good health. CDR3 in amino acids: CASSLVEGEQYF. CDR3 bases: TGCGCCAGCAGCTTGGTAGAGGGCGAGCAGTACTTC.